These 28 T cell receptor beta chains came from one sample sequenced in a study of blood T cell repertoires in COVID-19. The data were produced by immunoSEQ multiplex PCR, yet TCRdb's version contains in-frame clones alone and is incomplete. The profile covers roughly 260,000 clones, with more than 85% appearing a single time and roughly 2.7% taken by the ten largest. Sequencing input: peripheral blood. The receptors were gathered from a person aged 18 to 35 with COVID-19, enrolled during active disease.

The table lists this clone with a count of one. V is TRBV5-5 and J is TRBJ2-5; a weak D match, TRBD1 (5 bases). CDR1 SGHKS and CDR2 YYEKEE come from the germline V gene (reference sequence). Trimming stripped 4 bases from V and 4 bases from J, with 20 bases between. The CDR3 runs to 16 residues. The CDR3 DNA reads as TGTGCCAGCAGCAACCGCCAGGGCCTCTCGGCAGAGACCCAGTACTTC. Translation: CASSNRQGLSAETQYF.

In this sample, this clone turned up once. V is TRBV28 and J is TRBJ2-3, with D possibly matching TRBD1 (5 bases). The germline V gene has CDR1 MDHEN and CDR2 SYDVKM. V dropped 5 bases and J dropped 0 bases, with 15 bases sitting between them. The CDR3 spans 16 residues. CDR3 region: CASSILDSYSTDTQYF. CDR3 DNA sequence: TGTGCCAGCAGTATTCTCGACAGCTATAGCACAGATACGCAGTATTTT. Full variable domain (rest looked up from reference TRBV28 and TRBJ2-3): DVKVTQSSRYLVKRTGEKVFLECVQDMDHENMFWYRQDPGLGLRLIYFSYDVKMKEKGDIPEGYSVSREKKERFSLILESASTNQTSMYLCASSILDSYSTDTQYFGPGTRLTVL.

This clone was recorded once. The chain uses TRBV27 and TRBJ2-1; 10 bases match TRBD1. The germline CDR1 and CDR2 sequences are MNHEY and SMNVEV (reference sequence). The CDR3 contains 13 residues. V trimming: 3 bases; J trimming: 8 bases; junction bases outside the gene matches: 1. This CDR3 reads CASSLGQGYEQFF. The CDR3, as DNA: TGTGCCAGCAGTTTGGGACAGGGGTATGAGCAGTTCTTC.

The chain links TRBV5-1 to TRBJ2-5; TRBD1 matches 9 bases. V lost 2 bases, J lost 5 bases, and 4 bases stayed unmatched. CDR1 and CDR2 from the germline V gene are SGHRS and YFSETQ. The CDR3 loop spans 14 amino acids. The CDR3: CASSLQGARETQYF. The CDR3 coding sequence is TGCGCCAGCAGCTTACAGGGGGCTCGGGAGACCCAGTACTTC.

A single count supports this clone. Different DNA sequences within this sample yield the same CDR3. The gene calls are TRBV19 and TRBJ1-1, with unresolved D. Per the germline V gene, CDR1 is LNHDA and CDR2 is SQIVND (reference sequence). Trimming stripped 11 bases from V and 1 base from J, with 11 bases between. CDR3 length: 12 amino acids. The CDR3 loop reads CASGEGNTEAFF. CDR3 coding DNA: TGTGCCTCCGGAGAAGGGAACACTGAAGCTTTCTTT. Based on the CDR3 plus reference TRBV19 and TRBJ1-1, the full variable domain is DGGITQSPKYLFRKEGQNVTLSCEQNLNHDAMYWYRQDPGQGLRLIYYSQIVNDFQKGDIAEGYSVSREKKESFPLTVTSAQKNPTAFYLCASGEGNTEAFFGQGTRLTVV.

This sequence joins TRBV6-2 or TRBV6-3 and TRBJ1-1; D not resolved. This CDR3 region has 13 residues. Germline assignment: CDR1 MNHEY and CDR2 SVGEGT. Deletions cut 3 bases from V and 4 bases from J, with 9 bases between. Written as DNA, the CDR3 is TGTGCCAGCAGTTATATTGCAGGCACTGAAGCTTTCTTT. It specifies CASSYIAGTEAFF.

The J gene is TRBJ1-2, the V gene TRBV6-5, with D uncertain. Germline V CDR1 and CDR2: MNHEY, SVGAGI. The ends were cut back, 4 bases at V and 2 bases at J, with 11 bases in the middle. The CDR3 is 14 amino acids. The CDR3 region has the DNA TGTGCCAGCAGTTCAGTTTACGTCAACTATGGCTACACCTTC. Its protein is CASSSVYVNYGYTF.

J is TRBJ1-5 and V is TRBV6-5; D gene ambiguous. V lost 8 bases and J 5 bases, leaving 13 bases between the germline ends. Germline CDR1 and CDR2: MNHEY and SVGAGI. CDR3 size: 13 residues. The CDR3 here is CASRRGQHQPQHF. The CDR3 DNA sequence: TGTGCCAGCCGAAGAGGCCAACATCAGCCCCAGCATTTT.

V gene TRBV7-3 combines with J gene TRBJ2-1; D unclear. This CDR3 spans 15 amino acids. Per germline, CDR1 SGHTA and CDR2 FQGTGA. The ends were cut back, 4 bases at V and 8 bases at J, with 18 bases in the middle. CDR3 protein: CASSSLDPRSDEQFF. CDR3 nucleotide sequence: TGTGCCAGCAGCTCCCTAGACCCCAGAAGCGATGAGCAGTTCTTC.

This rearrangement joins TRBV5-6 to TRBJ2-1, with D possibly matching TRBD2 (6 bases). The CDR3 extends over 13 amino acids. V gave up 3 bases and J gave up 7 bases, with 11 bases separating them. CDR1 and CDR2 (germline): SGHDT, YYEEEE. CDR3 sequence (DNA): TGTGCCAGCAGCTACGGGGCGGGGAATGAGCAGTTCTTC. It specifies CASSYGAGNEQFF.

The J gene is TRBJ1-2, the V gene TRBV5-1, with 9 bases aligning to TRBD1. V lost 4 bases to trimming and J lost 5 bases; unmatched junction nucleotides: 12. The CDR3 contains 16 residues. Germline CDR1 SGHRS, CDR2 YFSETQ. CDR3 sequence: CASSEPGQGLGYGYTF. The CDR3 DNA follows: TGCGCCAGCAGCGAACCGGGACAGGGCTTAGGGTATGGCTACACCTTC. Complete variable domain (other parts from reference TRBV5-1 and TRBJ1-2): KAGVTQTPRYLIKTRGQQVTLSCSPISGHRSVSWYQQTPGQGLQFLFEYFSETQRNKGNFPGRFSGRQFSNSRSEMNVSTLELGDSALYLCASSEPGQGLGYGYTFGSGTRLTVV.

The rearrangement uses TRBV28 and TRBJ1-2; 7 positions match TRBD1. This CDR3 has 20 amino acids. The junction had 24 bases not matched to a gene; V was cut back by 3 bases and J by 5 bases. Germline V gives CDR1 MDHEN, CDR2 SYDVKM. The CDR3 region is CASSFPPGVDYRTGSYGYTF. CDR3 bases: TGTGCCAGCAGTTTCCCCCCCGGGGTGGATTACCGGACAGGCTCTTATGGCTACACCTTC.

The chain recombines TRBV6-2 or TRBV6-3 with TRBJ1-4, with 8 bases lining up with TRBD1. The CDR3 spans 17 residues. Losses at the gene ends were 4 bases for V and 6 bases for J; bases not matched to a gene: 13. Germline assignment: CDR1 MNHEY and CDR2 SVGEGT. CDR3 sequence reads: CASSSGTGATKDEKLFF. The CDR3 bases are TGTGCCAGCAGTTCGGGGACAGGCGCCACCAAGGATGAAAAACTGTTTTTT.

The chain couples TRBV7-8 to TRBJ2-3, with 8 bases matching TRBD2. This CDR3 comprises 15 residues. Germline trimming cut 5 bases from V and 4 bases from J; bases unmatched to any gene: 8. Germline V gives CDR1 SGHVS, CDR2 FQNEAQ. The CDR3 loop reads CASSPGGGTADTQYF. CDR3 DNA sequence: TGTGCCAGCAGCCCGGGCGGGGGGACGGCAGATACGCAGTATTTT.

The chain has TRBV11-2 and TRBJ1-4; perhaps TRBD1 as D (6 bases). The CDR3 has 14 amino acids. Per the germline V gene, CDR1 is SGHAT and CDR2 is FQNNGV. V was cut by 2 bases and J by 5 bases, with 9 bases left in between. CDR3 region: CASSLMGTNEKLFF. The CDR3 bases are TGTGCCAGCAGCTTAATGGGGACAAATGAAAAACTGTTTTTT.

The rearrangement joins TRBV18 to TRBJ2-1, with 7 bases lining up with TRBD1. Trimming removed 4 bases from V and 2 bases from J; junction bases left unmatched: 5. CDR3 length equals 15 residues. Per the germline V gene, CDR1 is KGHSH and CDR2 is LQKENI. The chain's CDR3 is CASSQGAVTYNEQFF. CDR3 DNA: TGTGCCAGCTCACAGGGGGCAGTCACCTACAATGAGCAGTTCTTC.

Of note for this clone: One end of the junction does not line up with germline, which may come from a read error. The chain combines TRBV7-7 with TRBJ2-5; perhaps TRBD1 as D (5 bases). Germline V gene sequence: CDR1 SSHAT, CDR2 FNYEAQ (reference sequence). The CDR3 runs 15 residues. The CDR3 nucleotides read TGTGCTAGCAGCTTCTCTCCGGACACCCAAGAGACCCAGTACTTC. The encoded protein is CASSFSPDTQETQYF. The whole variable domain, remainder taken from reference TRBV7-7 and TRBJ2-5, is GAGVSQSPRYKVTKRGQDVTLRCDPISSHATLYWYQQALGQGPEFLTYFNYEAQPDKSGLPSDRFSAERPEGSISTLTIQRTEQRDSAMYRCASSFSPDTQETQYFGPGTRLLVL.

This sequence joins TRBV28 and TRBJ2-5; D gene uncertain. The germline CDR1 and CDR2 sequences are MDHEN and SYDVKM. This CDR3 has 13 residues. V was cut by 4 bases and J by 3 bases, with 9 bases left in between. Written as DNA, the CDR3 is TGTGCCAGCAGTTCCCGTTTAGAAGAGACCCAGTACTTC. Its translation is CASSSRLEETQYF.

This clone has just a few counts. The CDR3 region has the DNA TGTGCCAGCAGCTCACCGGGGCGGGAGGCATCCTACGAGCAGTACTTC. Translating it yields CASSSPGREASYEQYF. The chain carries TRBV13 and TRBJ2-7, with 8 bases fitting TRBD2. The V segment lost 4 bases and the J segment 1 base; nucleotides outside the gene matches: 9. CDR1 PRHDT and CDR2 FYEKMQ come from the germline V gene (reference sequence). The CDR3 is 16 residues long.

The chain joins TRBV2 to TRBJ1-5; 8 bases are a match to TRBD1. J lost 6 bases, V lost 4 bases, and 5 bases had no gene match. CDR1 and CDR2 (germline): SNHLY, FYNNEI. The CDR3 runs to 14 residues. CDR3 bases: TGTGCCAGCAGTGGAGACAGGGGCAGTCAGCCCCAGCATTTT. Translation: CASSGDRGSQPQHF.

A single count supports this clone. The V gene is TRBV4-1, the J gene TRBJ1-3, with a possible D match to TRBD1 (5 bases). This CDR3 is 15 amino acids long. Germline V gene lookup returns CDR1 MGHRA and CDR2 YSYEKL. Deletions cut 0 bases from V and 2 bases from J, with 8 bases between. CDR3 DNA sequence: TGCGCCAGCAGCCAAGACTACAGGCCTGGAAACACCATATATTTT. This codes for CASSQDYRPGNTIYF.

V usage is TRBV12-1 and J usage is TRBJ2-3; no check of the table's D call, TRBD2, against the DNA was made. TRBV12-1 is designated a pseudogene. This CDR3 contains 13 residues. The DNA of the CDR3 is TGTGCCCGAGCCCACGGGGGCACAGATACGCAGTATTTT. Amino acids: CARAHGGTDTQYF.

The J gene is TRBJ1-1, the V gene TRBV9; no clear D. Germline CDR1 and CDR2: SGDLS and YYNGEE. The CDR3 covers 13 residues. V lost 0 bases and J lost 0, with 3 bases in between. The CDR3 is CASSVGMNTEAFF. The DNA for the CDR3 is TGTGCCAGCAGCGTAGGTATGAACACTGAAGCTTTCTTT.

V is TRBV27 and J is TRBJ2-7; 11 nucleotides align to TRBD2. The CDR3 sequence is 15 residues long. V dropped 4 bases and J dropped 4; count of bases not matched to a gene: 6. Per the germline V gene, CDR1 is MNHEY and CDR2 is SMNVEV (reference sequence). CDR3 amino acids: CASSSLTSGSYEQYF. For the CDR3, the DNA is TGTGCCAGCAGTTCCCTCACTAGCGGGAGTTACGAGCAGTACTTC.

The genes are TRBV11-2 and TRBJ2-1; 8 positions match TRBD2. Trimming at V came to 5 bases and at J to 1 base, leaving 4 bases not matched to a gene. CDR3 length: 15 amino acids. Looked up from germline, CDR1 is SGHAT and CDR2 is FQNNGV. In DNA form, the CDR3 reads TGTGCCAGCAGCGGGGTAGCGGGGTCCTACAATGAGCAGTTCTTC. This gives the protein CASSGVAGSYNEQFF.

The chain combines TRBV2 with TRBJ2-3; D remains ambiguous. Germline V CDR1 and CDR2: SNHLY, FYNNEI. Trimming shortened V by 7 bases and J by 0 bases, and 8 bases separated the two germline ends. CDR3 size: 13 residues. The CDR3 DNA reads TGTGCCAGCATGGGCAGCAGCACAGATACGCAGTATTTT. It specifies CASMGSSTDTQYF.

The CDR3 coding sequence is TGCAGCGGAACAGGGGGCACGGAGACCCAGTACTTC. Translation gives CSGTGGTETQYF. This chain connects TRBV29-1 to TRBJ2-5; TRBD1 agrees at 9 bases. This CDR3 contains 12 residues. Germline CDR1 is SQVTM and CDR2 is ANQGSEA. With 7 bases clipped from V and 5 bases from J, the junction kept 5 bases outside the gene matches.

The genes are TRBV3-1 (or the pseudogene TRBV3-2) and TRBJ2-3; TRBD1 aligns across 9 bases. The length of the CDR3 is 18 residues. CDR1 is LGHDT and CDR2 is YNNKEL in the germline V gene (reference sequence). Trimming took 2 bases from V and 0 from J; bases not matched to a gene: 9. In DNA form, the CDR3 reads TGTGCCAGCAGCCAATTCTCCACAGGGGGCCGCAGCACAGATACGCAGTATTTT. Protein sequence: CASSQFSTGGRSTDTQYF.